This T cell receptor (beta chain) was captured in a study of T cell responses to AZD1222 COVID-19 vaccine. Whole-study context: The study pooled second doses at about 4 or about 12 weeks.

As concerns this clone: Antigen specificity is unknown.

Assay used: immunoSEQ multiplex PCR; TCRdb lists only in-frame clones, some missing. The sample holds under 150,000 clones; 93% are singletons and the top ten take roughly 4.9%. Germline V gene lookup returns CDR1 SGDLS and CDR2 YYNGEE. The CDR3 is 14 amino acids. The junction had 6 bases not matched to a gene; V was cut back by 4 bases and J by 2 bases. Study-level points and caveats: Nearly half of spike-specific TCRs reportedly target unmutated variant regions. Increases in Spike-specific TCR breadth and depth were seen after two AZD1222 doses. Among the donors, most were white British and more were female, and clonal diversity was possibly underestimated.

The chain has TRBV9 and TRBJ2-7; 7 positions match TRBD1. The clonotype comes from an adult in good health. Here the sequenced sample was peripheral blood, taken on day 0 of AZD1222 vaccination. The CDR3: CASSPRDSPYEQYF. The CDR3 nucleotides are TGTGCCAGCAGCCCTCGGGACAGCCCCTACGAGCAGTACTTC. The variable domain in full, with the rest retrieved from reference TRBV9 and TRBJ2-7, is DSGVTQTPKHLITATGQRVTLRCSPRSGDLSVYWYQQSLDQGLQFLIQYYNGEERAKGNILERFSAQQFPDLHSELNLSSLELGDSALYFCASSPRDSPYEQYFGPGTRLTVT.